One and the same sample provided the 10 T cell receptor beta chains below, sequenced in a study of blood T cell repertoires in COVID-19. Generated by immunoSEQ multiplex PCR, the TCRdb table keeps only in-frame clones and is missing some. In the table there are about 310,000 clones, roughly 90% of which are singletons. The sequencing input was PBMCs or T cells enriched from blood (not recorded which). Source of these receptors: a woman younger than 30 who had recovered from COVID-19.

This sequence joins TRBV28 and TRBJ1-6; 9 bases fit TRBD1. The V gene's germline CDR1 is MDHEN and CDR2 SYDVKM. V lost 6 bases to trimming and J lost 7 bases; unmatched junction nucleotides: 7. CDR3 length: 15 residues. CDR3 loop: CASRTQTGGNSPLHF. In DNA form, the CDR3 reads TGTGCCAGCAGGACCCAGACAGGGGGGAATTCACCCCTCCACTTT.

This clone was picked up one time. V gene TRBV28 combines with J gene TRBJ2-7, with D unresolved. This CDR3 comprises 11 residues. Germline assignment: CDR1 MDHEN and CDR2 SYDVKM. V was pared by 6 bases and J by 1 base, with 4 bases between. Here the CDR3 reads CASRSSYEQYF. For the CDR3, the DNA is TGTGCCAGCAGGAGTTCCTACGAGCAGTACTTC.

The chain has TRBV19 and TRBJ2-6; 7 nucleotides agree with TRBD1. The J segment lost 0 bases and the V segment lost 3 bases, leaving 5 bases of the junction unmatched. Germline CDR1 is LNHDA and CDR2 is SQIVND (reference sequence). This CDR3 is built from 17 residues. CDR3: CASSIAGGSSGANVLTF. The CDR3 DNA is TGTGCCAGTAGTATTGCAGGGGGTAGCTCTGGGGCCAACGTCCTGACTTTC.

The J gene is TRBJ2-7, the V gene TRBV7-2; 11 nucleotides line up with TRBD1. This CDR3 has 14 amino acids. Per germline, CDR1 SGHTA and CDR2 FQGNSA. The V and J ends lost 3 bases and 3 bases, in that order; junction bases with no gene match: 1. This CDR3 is CASSFGTGGYEQYF. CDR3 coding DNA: TGTGCCAGCAGCTTCGGGACAGGGGGCTACGAGCAGTACTTC.

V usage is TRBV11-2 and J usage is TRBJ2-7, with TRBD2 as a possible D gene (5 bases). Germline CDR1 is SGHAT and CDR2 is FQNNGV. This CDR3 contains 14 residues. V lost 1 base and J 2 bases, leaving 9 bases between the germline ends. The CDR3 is CASSLGRRAYEQYF. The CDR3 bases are TGTGCCAGCAGCTTAGGCCGGCGGGCCTACGAGCAGTACTTC.

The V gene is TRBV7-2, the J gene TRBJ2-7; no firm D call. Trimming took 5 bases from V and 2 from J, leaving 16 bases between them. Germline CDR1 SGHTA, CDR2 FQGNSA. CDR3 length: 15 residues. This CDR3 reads CASSNAASGPYEQYF. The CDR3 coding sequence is TGTGCCAGCAGCAACGCGGCCTCGGGTCCCTACGAGCAGTACTTC.

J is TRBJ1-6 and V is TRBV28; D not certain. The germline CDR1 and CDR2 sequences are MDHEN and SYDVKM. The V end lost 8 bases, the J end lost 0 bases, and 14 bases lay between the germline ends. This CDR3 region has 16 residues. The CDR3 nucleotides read TGTGCCAGCGGACTACCGGTAGGCTCCTATAATTCACCCCTCCACTTT. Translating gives CASGLPVGSYNSPLHF.

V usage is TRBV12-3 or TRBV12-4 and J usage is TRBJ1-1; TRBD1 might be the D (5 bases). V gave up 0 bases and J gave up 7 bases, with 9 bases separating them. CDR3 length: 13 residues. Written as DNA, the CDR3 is TGTGCCAGCAGTTTAGCGGTAGGGGTTGAAGCTTTCTTT. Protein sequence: CASSLAVGVEAFF.

The CDR3 loop reads CASGESLAEAFF. The CDR3 DNA is TGTGCCAGCGGGGAGAGTCTAGCTGAAGCTTTCTTT. J is TRBJ1-1 and V is TRBV6-6, with D unclear. Germline V gene lookup returns CDR1 MNHNY and CDR2 SVGAGI (reference sequence). CDR3 length: 12 residues. Trimming stripped 8 bases from V and 6 bases from J, with 13 bases between.

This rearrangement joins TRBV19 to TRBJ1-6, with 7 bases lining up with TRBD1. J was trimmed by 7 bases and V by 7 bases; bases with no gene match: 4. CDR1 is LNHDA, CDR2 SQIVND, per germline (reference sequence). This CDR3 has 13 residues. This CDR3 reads CASTQGVNSPLHF. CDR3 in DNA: TGTGCCAGTACCCAGGGGGTAAATTCACCCCTCCACTTT.